The sequence of this T cell receptor beta chain was determined in a study of control samples from healthy donors and cancer patients. Profiling relied on immunoSEQ multiplex PCR, and the TCRdb table lists in-frame clones only, not all of them. The data show approximately 24,000 clones, 82% seen once. V gave up 6 bases and J gave up 17 bases; unmatched junction bases: 8. Looked up from germline, CDR1 is MNHEY and CDR2 is SMNVEV (reference sequence). The CDR3 is made up of 12 amino acids. This TCR derives from a man aged 60-69 years with colorectal cancer. The specimen was PBMCs. The J gene is TRBJ1-6, the V gene TRBV27; TRBD1 aligns across 9 bases. The CDR3: CASRGVRTGVHF. The CDR3 coding sequence is TGTGCCAGCAGGGGGGTCAGGACAGGGGTCCACTTT.